This T cell receptor (beta chain) was identified during a study of T and B cells in COVID-19 patients. Study as a whole: Peripheral blood came from COVID-19 patients with active infection or after recovery.

This clonotype was picked up one time. CDR3 length: 16 residues. Germline V gene lookup returns CDR1 MNHEY and CDR2 SMNVEV (reference sequence). Trimming at V came to 7 bases and at J to 4 bases, leaving 11 bases not matched to a gene. BIOMED2 TRB-A/B primer pools were used in multiplex TRB PCR. TCRdb ran MiXCR on the multiplex PCR reads and lists one entry per CDR3 protein. The table has 20,000 to 30,000 distinct CDR3 sequences, around a third seen once. Blood genomic DNA input for TRB amplification was about 240-500 ng. The sample taken for sequencing was blood. This chain connects TRBV27 to TRBJ1-1, with 11 nucleotides matching TRBD1. This TCR derives from a human donor who had recovered from COVID-19. CDR3 sequence (DNA): TGTGCCAGCAAAAAAATAAGGACAGGGGGCGTCACTGAAGCTTTCTTT. Translated, it gives CASKKIRTGGVTEAFF.